This TCR beta chain was retrieved from a study of shared clonotypes between healthy human individuals. Clones were read by immunoSEQ multiplex PCR, and TCRdb kept only the in-frame ones, dropping some. The repertoire holds 550,000 to 850,000 clones, with 74% as singletons. This TCR was sampled from a woman aged 25-40 years in good health. Specimen: memory CD4+ T cells sorted from blood. Subset noted: CD45RA-negative fraction.

The CDR3 DNA reads TGTGCCAGCTCACCCGGAGGTGGGCTTACGAATGAGCAGTTCTTC. Amino acids: CASSPGGGLTNEQFF. The chain employs TRBV18 and TRBJ2-1, with D perhaps TRBD2 (5 bases). The V gene lost 3 bases and the J gene lost 7 bases, with 16 bases spanning the gap. There are 15 residues in the CDR3. Germline V gene data show CDR1 as KGHSH and CDR2 as LQKENI.